This record looks at one T cell receptor beta chain sequence and its context. The target antigen is unknown. The source of the sample is a study of PD-1 blockade in mismatch repair-deficient tumors. Study at large: All were previously treated, progressing patients with around 12 mismatch repair-deficient cancer types. Overall study results and limits: Tumor-resident clones, often absent from pretreatment blood, expanded after pembrolizumab and then contracted.

The data were produced by immunoSEQ multiplex PCR, yet TCRdb's version contains in-frame clones alone and is incomplete. The sample lists about 120,000 clones, about 85% occurring once. Every patient had mismatch repair deficiency by PCR or immunohistochemistry. CDR3 length: 15 amino acids. CDR1 is SGHVS, CDR2 FQNEAQ, per germline. Germline trimming cut 5 bases from V and 6 bases from J; bases unmatched to any gene: 9. The V gene is TRBV7-8, the J gene TRBJ2-1, with TRBD1 identical over 8 bases. The source material was peripheral blood, sampled 44 weeks after starting pembrolizumab. This TCR came from an adult with mismatch repair-deficient cancer. The CDR3 coding sequence is TGTGCCAGCAGCCAAAGTGCAACAGGGGGCAATGAGCAGTTCTTC. This translates into CASSQSATGGNEQFF.